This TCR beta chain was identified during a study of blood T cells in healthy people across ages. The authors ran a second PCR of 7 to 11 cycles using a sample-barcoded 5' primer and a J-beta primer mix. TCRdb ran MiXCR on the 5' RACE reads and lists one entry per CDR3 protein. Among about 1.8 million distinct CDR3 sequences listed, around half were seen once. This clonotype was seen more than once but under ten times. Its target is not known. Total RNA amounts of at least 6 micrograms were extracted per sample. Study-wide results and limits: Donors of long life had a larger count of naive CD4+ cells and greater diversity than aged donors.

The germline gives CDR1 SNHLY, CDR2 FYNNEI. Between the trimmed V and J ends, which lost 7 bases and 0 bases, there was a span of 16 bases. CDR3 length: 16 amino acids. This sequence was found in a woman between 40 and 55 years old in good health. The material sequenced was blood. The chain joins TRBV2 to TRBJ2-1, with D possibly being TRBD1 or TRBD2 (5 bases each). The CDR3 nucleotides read TGTGCCAGCACCCGAGCCCCAGGGAGCTCCTACAATGAGCAGTTCTTC. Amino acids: CASTRAPGSSYNEQFF.